A single sample is the source of the 18 T cell receptor beta chains below, sequenced in a study of beta chain features in type 1 diabetes. The whole isolated RNA underwent reverse transcription, so sequencing captured expressed TCRB transcripts. Some clones are missing from TCRdb's copy, which holds only in-frame ones; the method was immunoSEQ multiplex PCR. The table shows around 300,000 clones, with around 13% occurring only once. Sequencing was done on a sample of central memory CD4+ T cells from blood. The receptor source for this set is a man between 25 and 39 years old in good health.

This clone was counted a few times. The chain couples TRBV23-1 to TRBJ2-2, with 10 positions matching TRBD1. TRBV23-1 is assigned to the ORF class and has an uncertain function. Unmatched junction bases numbered 8, after V lost 5 bases and J lost 2 bases. This CDR3 contains 17 residues. CDR3 sequence: CASSYLGQGPNTGELFF. The CDR3 bases are TGCGCCAGCAGTTACCTGGGACAGGGGCCTAACACCGGGGAGCTGTTTTTT.

The chain's CDR3 is CASSLQQNTGELFF. The CDR3 nucleotides are TGTGCCAGCAGCTTACAGCAAAACACCGGGGAGCTGTTTTTT. V gene TRBV7-2 combines with J gene TRBJ2-2; no clear D gene. Looked up from germline, CDR1 is SGHTA and CDR2 is FQGNSA. V was pared by 2 bases and J by 2 bases, with 6 bases between. The CDR3 contains 14 residues. The full variable domain, completed using reference TRBV7-2 and TRBJ2-2, is GAGVSQSPSNKVTEKGKDVELRCDPISGHTALYWYRQSLGQGLEFLIYFQGNSAPDKSGLPSDRFSAERTGGSVSTLTIQRTQQEDSAVYLCASSLQQNTGELFFGEGSRLTVL.

V gene TRBV11-3 combines with J gene TRBJ2-6; 7 nucleotides agree with TRBD2. Trimming at V came to 8 bases and at J to 4 bases, leaving 11 bases not matched to a gene. CDR1 SGHNT and CDR2 YENEEA come from the germline V gene. The CDR3 contains 16 residues. The CDR3 sequence is CASRPGGRAGANVLTF. Written as DNA, the CDR3 is TGTGCCAGCCGCCCGGGGGGAAGAGCAGGGGCCAACGTCCTGACTTTC.

This clone occurred a few times. V and J are TRBV19 and TRBJ1-2; 7 bases are shared with TRBD1. Trimming took 6 bases from V and 0 from J; bases not matched to a gene: 10. CDR3 length: 16 amino acids. Germline V CDR1 and CDR2: LNHDA, SQIVND (reference sequence). The chain's CDR3 is CASSNRGDRANYGYTF. CDR3 sequence (DNA): TGTGCCAGTAGCAACAGGGGCGACCGAGCTAACTATGGCTACACCTTC.

This clone was counted a few times. The chain joins TRBV9 to TRBJ2-2; tentatively, D is TRBD1 (6 bases). The V and J ends lost 5 bases and 1 base respectively, with 15 bases between them. The CDR3 sequence is 16 residues long. The germline gives CDR1 SGDLS, CDR2 YYNGEE. CDR3 nucleotides: TGTGCCAGCAGGCCCGTGGGACACGTGAACACCGGGGAGCTGTTTTTT. Translation: CASRPVGHVNTGELFF.

This clone was counted a few times. V is TRBV9 and J is TRBJ1-3, with D unclear. The V end lost 0 bases, the J end lost 0 bases, and 10 bases lay between the germline ends. The CDR3 runs to 16 residues. The germline CDR1 and CDR2 sequences are SGDLS and YYNGEE. The CDR3 DNA follows: TGTGCCAGCAGCGTAGGCCTCAGCCTCTCTGGAAACACCATATATTTT. It yields the protein CASSVGLSLSGNTIYF.

The sample holds a few counts of this clone. This CDR3 reads CASSLSGRNPRRGDTQYF. The CDR3, as DNA: TGCGCCAGCAGCTTGAGCGGGCGTAACCCTCGAAGGGGAGATACGCAGTATTTT. The chain has TRBV5-1 and TRBJ2-3; a weak D match, TRBD2 (6 bases). CDR1 is SGHRS, CDR2 YFSETQ, per germline. The V end was cut by 1 base, the J end by 5 bases, with 23 bases between. This CDR3 has 18 amino acids.

Concerning this clone: Other DNA sequences of this sample code for an identical CDR3. This chain links TRBV19 with TRBJ1-1; 9 positions agree with TRBD1. There are 14 residues in the CDR3. The ends lost 5 bases at V and 1 base at J; junction bases unmatched: 2. CDR1 LNHDA and CDR2 SQIVND come from the germline V gene (reference sequence). The CDR3 sequence is CASSLGQGNTEAFF. The CDR3 DNA follows: TGTGCCAGTAGTCTGGGACAGGGGAACACTGAAGCTTTCTTT. Full variable domain (remainder filled in from reference TRBV19 and TRBJ1-1): DGGITQSPKYLFRKEGQNVTLSCEQNLNHDAMYWYRQDPGQGLRLIYYSQIVNDFQKGDIAEGYSVSREKKESFPLTVTSAQKNPTAFYLCASSLGQGNTEAFFGQGTRLTVV.

The V gene is TRBV7-6, the J gene TRBJ2-5; D assignment may be TRBD1 or TRBD2 (5 bases each). Germline V gene sequence: CDR1 SGHVS, CDR2 FNYEAQ. V shed 0 bases and J shed 1 base, with 9 bases lying between them. The CDR3 length is 15 residues. The CDR3 sequence is CASSLALGTQETQYF. The CDR3 nucleotides are TGTGCCAGCAGCTTAGCGCTGGGGACCCAAGAGACCCAGTACTTC.

This clone was seen a few times. The chain has TRBV11-3 and TRBJ2-5; 7 bases map to TRBD2. The CDR3 runs 14 residues. CDR1 and CDR2 from the germline V gene are SGHNT and YENEEA. With V trimmed by 0 bases and J by 4 bases, 2 bases remained unmatched. The CDR3 sequence: CASSLEAGAETQYF. In DNA, the CDR3 is TGTGCCAGCAGCTTAGAGGCGGGAGCAGAGACCCAGTACTTC.

This sequence joins TRBV6-6 and TRBJ2-5; a possible D gene is TRBD2 (5 bases). V lost 1 base and J 5 bases, leaving 11 bases between the germline ends. Per germline, CDR1 MNHNY and CDR2 SVGAGI (reference sequence). The CDR3 is 14 amino acids. CDR3 amino acids: CASSYFEGSETQYF. In DNA form, the CDR3 reads TGTGCCAGCAGTTACTTCGAGGGATCGGAGACCCAGTACTTC.

The V call is TRBV7-2, the J call TRBJ2-5, with TRBD1 as a possible D gene (5 bases). Trimming took 1 base from V and 5 from J, leaving 14 bases between them. This CDR3 is 15 amino acids long. Germline CDR1 is SGHTA and CDR2 is FQGNSA. The CDR3 reads CASSLGALKGETQYF. CDR3 DNA sequence: TGTGCCAGCAGCTTAGGGGCGTTAAAGGGGGAGACCCAGTACTTC.

The chain has TRBV18 and TRBJ1-1; D gene ambiguous. The CDR3 loop spans 14 amino acids. Germline V gene lookup returns CDR1 KGHSH and CDR2 LQKENI. Trimming stripped 3 bases from V and 3 bases from J, with 11 bases between. The CDR3 DNA sequence: TGTGCCAGCTCACCGAGGAGGGAGGACACTGAAGCTTTCTTT. Translating gives CASSPRREDTEAFF. The complete variable domain, with remaining parts taken from reference TRBV18 and TRBJ1-1, reads NAGVMQNPRHLVRRRGQEARLRCSPMKGHSHVYWYRQLPEEGLKFMVYLQKENIIDESGMPKERFSAEFPKEGPSILRIQQVVRGDSAAYFCASSPRREDTEAFFGQGTRLTVV.

The CDR3 reads CASSQGQTLNTEAFF. The CDR3 DNA reads as TGTGCCAGCAGCCAGGGACAGACCTTGAACACTGAAGCTTTCTTT. This chain uses TRBV5-4 with TRBJ1-1; 7 bases agree with TRBD1. J gave up 0 bases and V 4 bases, and 6 bases lay outside the gene matches. CDR3 length equals 15 residues. CDR1 and CDR2 (germline): SGHNT, YYREEE (reference sequence). Variable domain in full (rest from reference TRBV5-4 and TRBJ1-1): ETGVTQSPTHLIKTRGQQVTLRCSSQSGHNTVSWYQQALGQGPQFIFQYYREEENGRGNFPPRFSGLQFPNYSSELNVNALELDDSALYLCASSQGQTLNTEAFFGQGTRLTVV.

The chain recombines TRBV5-6 with TRBJ1-1; D remains ambiguous. The V end was cut by 2 bases, the J end by 4 bases, with 3 bases between. The V gene's germline CDR1 is SGHDT and CDR2 YYEEEE. This CDR3 contains 11 residues. This CDR3 reads CASSFVTEAFF. DNA for the CDR3: TGTGCCAGCAGCTTTGTCACTGAAGCTTTCTTT.

This clone was recorded a few times. The chain uses TRBV30 and TRBJ1-1; the D gene is possibly TRBD1 (5 bases). Germline lookup yields CDR1 GTSNPN and CDR2 SVGIG (reference sequence). This CDR3 spans 14 amino acids. V was cut by 4 bases and J by 11 bases, with 23 bases left in between. In DNA form, the CDR3 reads TGTGCCTGGAAGGCAGTCGGGAACGGGGCCGAGGCTTTCTTT. This encodes CAWKAVGNGAEAFF.

The table lists this clone with a few counts. V usage is TRBV6-6 and J usage is TRBJ1-1; 9 bases map to TRBD1. This CDR3 has 13 residues. In germline, CDR1 is MNHNY, CDR2 SVGAGI (reference sequence). The V gene end was trimmed by 10 bases and the J gene end by 3 bases; junction bases not matched to a gene: 6. In nucleotides, the CDR3 is TGTGCCATCGGGGGACAGGGAGACACTGAAGCTTTCTTT. It yields the protein CAIGGQGDTEAFF.

V usage is TRBV11-3 and J usage is TRBJ2-7; 8 nucleotides line up with TRBD2. Germline CDR1 and CDR2: SGHNT and YENEEA. The CDR3 has 18 residues. V shed 8 bases and J 3 bases; nucleotides not matched to a gene: 21. The CDR3 DNA reads as TGTGCCAGCTCAGCTGTTGCGGGGGGAGTTTTTTCCGACTACGAGCAGTACTTC. Translation: CASSAVAGGVFSDYEQYF. Looking up the rest from reference TRBV11-3 and TRBJ2-7 gives the full variable domain: EAGVVQSPRYKIIEKKQPVAFWCNPISGHNTLYWYLQNLGQGPELLIRYENEEAVDDSQLPKDRFSAERLKGVDSTLKIQPAELGDSAVYLCASSAVAGGVFSDYEQYFGPGTRLTVT.